This T cell receptor beta chain originates from a study of regulatory T cells in long-lasting Graves disease. Notes on the study in general: Among persistent patients, a larger number of public clonotypes were shared (around 3,000) than among newly diagnosed patients (around 980).

Arm-PCR of CDR3 regions and iRepertoire HTBI primers were used to build TCR beta libraries. TCRdb recomputed calls from the multiplex PCR reads with MiXCR, one row per CDR3 protein. This sample has about 370,000 distinct CDR3 sequences, with roughly a sixth found just once. Time point of the sample: newly diagnosed GD, antithyroid drugs for less than 3 months. Preparation of the TCR library used RNA extracted from PBMCs. The CDR3 sequence is 17 residues long. CDR1 LGHDT and CDR2 YNNKEL come from the germline V gene (reference sequence). Trimming removed 0 bases at V and 1 base at J, with 15 bases between. Many counts were recorded for this clonotype. Antigen: not known.

Sequenced material: peripheral blood mononuclear cells (PBMCs), taken at new diagnosis, from a patient treated with antithyroid drugs. This clonotype originated in a female donor with Graves disease. The chain uses TRBV3-1 and TRBJ1-1; weak D call: TRBD1 (5 bases). CDR3 loop: CASSQEWKGWENTEAFF. CDR3 nucleotide sequence: TGTGCCAGCAGCCAAGAGTGGAAGGGGTGGGAGAACACTGAAGCTTTCTTT.